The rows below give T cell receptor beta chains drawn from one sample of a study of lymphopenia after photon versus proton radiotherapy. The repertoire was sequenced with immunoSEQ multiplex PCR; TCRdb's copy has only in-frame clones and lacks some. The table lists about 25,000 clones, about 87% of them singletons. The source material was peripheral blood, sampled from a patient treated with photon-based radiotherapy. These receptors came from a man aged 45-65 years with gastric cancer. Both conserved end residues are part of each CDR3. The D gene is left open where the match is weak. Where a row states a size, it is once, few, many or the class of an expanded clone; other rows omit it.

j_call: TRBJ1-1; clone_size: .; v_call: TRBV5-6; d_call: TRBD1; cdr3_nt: TGTGCCAGCAGCCCTCCGGGGGACAGTCACTATGAAGCTTTCTTT; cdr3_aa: CASSPPGDSHYEAFF
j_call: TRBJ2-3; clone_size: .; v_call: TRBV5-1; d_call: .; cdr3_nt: TGCGCCAGCAGCTTGGATAGCAGGACAGATACGCAGTATTTT; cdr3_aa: CASSLDSRTDTQYF
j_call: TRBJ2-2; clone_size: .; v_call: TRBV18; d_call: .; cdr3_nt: TGTGCCAGCTCACCGGACACCGGGGAGCTGTTTTTT; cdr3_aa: CASSPDTGELFF
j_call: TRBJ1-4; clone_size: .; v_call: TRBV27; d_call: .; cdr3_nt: TGTGCCAGCAGTCCTGAAGGAGGTGAAAAACTGTTTTTT; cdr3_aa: CASSPEGGEKLFF
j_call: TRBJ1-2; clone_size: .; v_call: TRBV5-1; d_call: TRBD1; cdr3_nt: TGCGCCAGCAGCTTGGCCGACAGGGGGAAAGGCTACACCTTC; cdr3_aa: CASSLADRGKGYTF
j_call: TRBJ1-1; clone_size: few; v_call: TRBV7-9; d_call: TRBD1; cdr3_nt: TGTGCCAGCAGCTTTAGGACAGGGGCAATGAACACTGAAGCTTTCTTT; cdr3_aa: CASSFRTGAMNTEAFF
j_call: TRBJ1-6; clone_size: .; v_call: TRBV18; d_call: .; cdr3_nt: TGTGCCAGCTCATTGGGAGGGATCCGGAGCTCCTATAATTCACCCCTCCACTTT; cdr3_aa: CASSLGGIRSSYNSPLHF
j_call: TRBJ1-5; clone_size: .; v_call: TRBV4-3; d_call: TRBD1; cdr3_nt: TGCGCCAGCAGCCAAGATATTGGGACAGGGTTTCAGCCCCAGCATTTT; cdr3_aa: CASSQDIGTGFQPQHF
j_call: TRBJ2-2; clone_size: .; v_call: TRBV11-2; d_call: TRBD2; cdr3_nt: TGTGCCAGCAGCTTAGATCCGGCTAGCGGGGATCTCGGGGAGCTGTTTTTT; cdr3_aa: CASSLDPASGDLGELFF
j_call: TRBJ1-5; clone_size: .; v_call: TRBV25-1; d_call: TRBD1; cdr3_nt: TGTGCCAGCAGTGACGCCAGACAGGGGAACAATCAGCCCCAGCATTTT; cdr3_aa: CASSDARQGNNQPQHF
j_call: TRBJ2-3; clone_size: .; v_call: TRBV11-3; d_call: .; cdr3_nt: TGTGCCAGCGTTCTGACTGGGGGACAACATACTAGCACAGATACGCAGTATTTT; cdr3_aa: CASVLTGGQHTSTDTQYF
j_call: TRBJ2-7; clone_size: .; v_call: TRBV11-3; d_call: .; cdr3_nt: TGTGCCAGCAGCTTAGGAGGGAAGTACGAGCAGTACTTC; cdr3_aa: CASSLGGKYEQYF
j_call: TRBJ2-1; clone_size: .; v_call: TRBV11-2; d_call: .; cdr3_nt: TGTGCCAGCAGCTTACCCCCTCTACTGTCCCCGAATGTCAATGAGCAGTTCTTC; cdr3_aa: CASSLPPLLSPNVNEQFF
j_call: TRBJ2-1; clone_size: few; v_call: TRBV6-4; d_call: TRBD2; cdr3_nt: TGTGCCAGCAGTGAACGGACTAGCGGCGTCAATGAGCAGTTCTTC; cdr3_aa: CASSERTSGVNEQFF
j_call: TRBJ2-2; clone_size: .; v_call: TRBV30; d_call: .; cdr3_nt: TGTGCCTGGAGTGTTGGCGGGGCGGGCACCGGGGAGCTGTTTTTT; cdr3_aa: CAWSVGGAGTGELFF
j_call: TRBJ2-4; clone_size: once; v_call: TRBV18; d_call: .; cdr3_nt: TGTGCCAGCTCACCACAAGGGACAGGACTAGGAAACATTCAGTACTTC; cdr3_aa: CASSPQGTGLGNIQYF
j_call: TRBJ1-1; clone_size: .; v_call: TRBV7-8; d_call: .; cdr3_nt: TGTGCCAGCAGTTCCACCTGGGCCCCCGAGGCTTTCTTT; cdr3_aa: CASSSTWAPEAFF
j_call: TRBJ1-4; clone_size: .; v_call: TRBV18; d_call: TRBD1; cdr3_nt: TGTGCCAGCTCACCTGCGACAGGGGGTGAAAAACTGTTTTTT; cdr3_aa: CASSPATGGEKLFF
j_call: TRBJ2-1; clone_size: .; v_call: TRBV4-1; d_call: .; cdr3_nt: TGCGCCAGCAGCCAACTGGGTACCTACAATGAGCAGTTCTTC; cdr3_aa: CASSQLGTYNEQFF
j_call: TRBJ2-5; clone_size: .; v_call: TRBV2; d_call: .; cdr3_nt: TGTGCCAGCAGTGACCCGGGGAGGGAGACCCAGTACTTC; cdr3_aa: CASSDPGRETQYF
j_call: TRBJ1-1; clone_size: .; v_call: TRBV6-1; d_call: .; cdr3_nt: TGTGCCAGCAGGGACCGTTACACTGAAGCTTTCTTT; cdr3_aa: CASRDRYTEAFF
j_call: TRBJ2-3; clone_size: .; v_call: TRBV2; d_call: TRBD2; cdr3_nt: TGTGCCAGCAGTGGACTAGCCCTCTACACAGATACGCAGTATTTT; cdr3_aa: CASSGLALYTDTQYF
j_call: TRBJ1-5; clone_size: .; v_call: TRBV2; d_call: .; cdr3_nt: TGTGCCAGCAGTGAAGTTGGGGTTCAGCCCCAGCATTTT; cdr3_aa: CASSEVGVQPQHF
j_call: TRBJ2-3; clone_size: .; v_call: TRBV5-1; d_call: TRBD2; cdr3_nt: TGCGCCAGCAGCTCCGGACTAGCGAGCACAGATACGCAGTATTTT; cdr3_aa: CASSSGLASTDTQYF
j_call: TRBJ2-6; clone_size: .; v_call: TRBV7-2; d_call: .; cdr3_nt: TGTGCCAGCAGCTCCAGGGTGCGGCCTGGGGCCAACGTCCTGACTTTC; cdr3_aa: CASSSRVRPGANVLTF
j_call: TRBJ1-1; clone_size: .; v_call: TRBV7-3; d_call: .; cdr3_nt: TGTGCCAGCAGCTTAACTCCGGGAACTGAAGCTTTCTTT; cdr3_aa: CASSLTPGTEAFF
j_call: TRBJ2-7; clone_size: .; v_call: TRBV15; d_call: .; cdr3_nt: TGTGCCACCAGCAGAGATGGGATGTACGAGCAGTACTTC; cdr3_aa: CATSRDGMYEQYF
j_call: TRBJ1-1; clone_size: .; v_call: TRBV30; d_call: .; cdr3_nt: TGTGCCTGGAGTGTACTACAAGGGAACACTGAAGCTTTCTTT; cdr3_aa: CAWSVLQGNTEAFF
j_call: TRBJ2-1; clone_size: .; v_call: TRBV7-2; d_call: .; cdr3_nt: TGTGCCAGCAGCTCCCTTGGGGGAAGCTCGCGTGATGAGCAGTTCTTC; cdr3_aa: CASSSLGGSSRDEQFF
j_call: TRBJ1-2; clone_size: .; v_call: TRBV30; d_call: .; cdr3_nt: TGTGCCTGGATTAAAGAGGACGGCTATGGCTACACCTTC; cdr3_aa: CAWIKEDGYGYTF